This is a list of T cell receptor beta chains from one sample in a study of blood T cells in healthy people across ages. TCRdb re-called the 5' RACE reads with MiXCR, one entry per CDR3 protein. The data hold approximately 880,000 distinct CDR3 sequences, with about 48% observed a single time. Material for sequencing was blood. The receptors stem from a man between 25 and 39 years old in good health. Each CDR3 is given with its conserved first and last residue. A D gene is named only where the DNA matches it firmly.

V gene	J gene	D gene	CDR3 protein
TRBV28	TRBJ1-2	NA	CASRGQFNYGYTF
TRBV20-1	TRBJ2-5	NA	CSARVPPVTQYF
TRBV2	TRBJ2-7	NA	CASRSETHSYEQYF
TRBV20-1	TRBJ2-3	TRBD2	CSDGTRLFPDTQYF
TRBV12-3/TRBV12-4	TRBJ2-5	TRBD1	CASSAWTGGETQYF
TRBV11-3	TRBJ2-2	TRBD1	CASNPDRDRELFF
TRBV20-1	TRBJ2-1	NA	CSAAQGTQFF
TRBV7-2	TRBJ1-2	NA	CASSVPSSTYGCTF
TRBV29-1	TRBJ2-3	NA	CSVDPGSTDTQYF
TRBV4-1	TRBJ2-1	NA	CASSQVGVGEQFF
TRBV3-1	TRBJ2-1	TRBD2	CASSQGGGGSDEQFF
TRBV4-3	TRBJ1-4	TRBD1	CASSRRTGGRATNEKLFF
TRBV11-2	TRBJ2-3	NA	CASSLWSSNTDTQYF
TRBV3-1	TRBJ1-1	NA	CASSQVGLVGTEAFF
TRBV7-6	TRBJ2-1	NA	CASSQAPPYEQFF
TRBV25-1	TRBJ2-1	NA	CASSAQTVSSYNEQFF
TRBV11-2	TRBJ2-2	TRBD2	CASSFSSGGTTGELFF
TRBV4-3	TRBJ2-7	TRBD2	CASSHSASGETYEQYF
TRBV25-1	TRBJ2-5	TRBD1	CASSTSHGQGDSMETQYF
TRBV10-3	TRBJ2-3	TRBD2	CAISEAGGTHTQYF
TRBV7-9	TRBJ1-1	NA	CASSSISGHELEAFF
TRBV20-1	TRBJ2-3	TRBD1	CSEGQGYDTQYF
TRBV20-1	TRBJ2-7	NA	CSAREQDRPSYEQYF
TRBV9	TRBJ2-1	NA	CASSVASGVGYNEQFF